Below, 25 T cell receptor beta chains from the same sample are listed, as sequenced in a study of shared clonotypes between healthy human individuals. In the naive CD8 group, cells lacked CD45RO and were positively selected for CCR7, so terminally differentiated effector memory CD45RA+ cells were left out. Sequenced by immunoSEQ multiplex PCR; TCRdb stores in-frame clones only, minus some. Of hundreds of thousands of clones in the sample, about 98% are singletons; the top ten hold approximately 0.3%. Input material: naive CD8+ T cells sorted from blood. Receptors were obtained from a man in his thirties or forties in good health.

This clone was picked up one time. The chain recombines TRBV5-1 with TRBJ1-5, with TRBD1 as a possible D gene (5 bases). CDR1 and CDR2 (germline): SGHRS, YFSETQ. The CDR3 sequence is 15 residues long. Trimming pared 1 base from V and 8 bases from J, leaving 16 bases between. The CDR3 region is CASSLTPLQEEPQHF. CDR3 nucleotide sequence: TGCGCCAGCAGCTTGACCCCTTTACAGGAGGAGCCCCAGCATTTT.

This chain joins TRBV5-5 and TRBJ1-1; 8 bases are a match to TRBD1. This CDR3 has 14 residues. The V gene's germline CDR1 is SGHKS and CDR2 YYEKEE (reference sequence). The junction had 0 bases not matched to a gene; V was cut back by 1 base and J by 1 base. The CDR3 here is CASSLQGANTEAFF. The DNA for the CDR3 is TGTGCCAGCAGCTTGCAGGGGGCGAACACTGAAGCTTTCTTT.

This chain links TRBV7-2 with TRBJ2-1, with TRBD1 matching over 11 bases. Germline V gives CDR1 SGHTA, CDR2 FQGNSA. This CDR3 has 15 amino acids. The V segment lost 5 bases and the J segment 8 bases; nucleotides outside the gene matches: 8. CDR3 residues: CASSPGQGARHEQFF. CDR3 DNA sequence: TGTGCCAGCAGCCCCGGACAGGGGGCAAGGCATGAGCAGTTCTTC.

CDR3 protein: CASSPPMRETGEQYF. For the CDR3, the DNA is TGTGCCAGCAGCCCGCCGATGCGGGAGACGGGGGAGCAGTACTTC. The chain links TRBV7-8 to TRBJ2-7, with 7 bases lining up with TRBD2. CDR3 length equals 15 residues. Germline V gives CDR1 SGHVS, CDR2 FQNEAQ. After removal of 5 bases from V and 7 bases from J, the junction contained 14 bases not matched to a gene.

The chain recombines TRBV4-1 with TRBJ2-1; 8 bases agree with TRBD2. The CDR3 has 15 residues. Losses at the gene ends were 6 bases for V and 2 bases for J; bases not matched to a gene: 6. Germline values: CDR1 MGHRA, CDR2 YSYEKL. Here the CDR3 DNA reads TGCGCCAGCAGGGGCAGCGGGAGTGCCTACAATGAGCAGTTCTTC. Encoded protein: CASRGSGSAYNEQFF.

V gene TRBV7-9 combines with J gene TRBJ2-2; TRBD2 agrees at 8 bases. This CDR3 comprises 16 residues. Germline assignment: CDR1 SEHNR and CDR2 FQNEAQ (reference sequence). V lost 4 bases, J lost 1 base, and 5 bases stayed unmatched. CDR3 sequence: CASSSPSGQNTGELFF. In nucleotides, the CDR3 is TGTGCCAGCAGCTCTCCTAGCGGGCAGAACACCGGGGAGCTGTTTTTT.

The CDR3 loop reads CASSVRSSSTDTQYF. The CDR3 DNA follows: TGTGCCAGCAGCGTAAGAAGCAGTAGCACAGATACGCAGTATTTT. The gene calls are TRBV9 and TRBJ2-3; D ambiguous. Germline CDR1 reads SGDLS; CDR2 reads YYNGEE. Trimming removed 1 base at V and 0 bases at J, with 9 bases between. The CDR3 length is 15 residues.

This chain links TRBV5-6 with TRBJ1-5; D uncertain. Germline V lookup: CDR1 SGHDT, CDR2 YYEEEE. This CDR3 region has 14 residues. V was trimmed by 2 bases and J by 4 bases, leaving 10 bases between them. DNA for the CDR3: TGTGCCAGCAGCTTTATGGCAGAAAATCAGCCCCAGCATTTT. It codes for CASSFMAENQPQHF.

The CDR3 sequence is CASSWGLLPTDTQYF. The CDR3 DNA reads TGTGCCAGCAGTTGGGGACTCCTCCCCACAGATACGCAGTATTTT. The rearrangement joins TRBV27 to TRBJ2-3; D may be TRBD2 (6 bases). In germline, CDR1 is MNHEY, CDR2 SMNVEV (reference sequence). CDR3 length: 15 amino acids. Trimming removed 4 bases at V and 2 bases at J, with 13 bases between.

The V gene is TRBV7-9, the J gene TRBJ1-1; 11 bases line up with TRBD1. V trimming: 5 bases; J trimming: 5 bases; junction bases outside the gene matches: 7. The CDR3 runs 15 residues. The V gene's germline CDR1 is SEHNR and CDR2 FQNEAQ (reference sequence). CDR3: CASSLRTGGLTEAFF. The DNA of the CDR3 is TGTGCCAGCAGCCTCCGGACAGGGGGCTTGACTGAAGCTTTCTTT.

The chain uses TRBV11-2 and TRBJ2-1; 12 positions agree with TRBD2. The J segment lost 8 bases and the V segment lost 6 bases, leaving 5 bases of the junction unmatched. The CDR3 has 14 residues. Looked up from germline, CDR1 is SGHAT and CDR2 is FQNNGV. The CDR3 bases are TGTGCCAGCAGTCCGGGACTAGCGGGCTATGAGCAGTTCTTC. Encoded protein: CASSPGLAGYEQFF.

This clone has a single count. V gene TRBV2 combines with J gene TRBJ2-7; D might be TRBD2 (5 bases). The CDR3 has 15 amino acids. Germline lookup yields CDR1 SNHLY and CDR2 FYNNEI. V lost 4 bases and J 2 bases, leaving 15 bases between the germline ends. CDR3 residues: CASSAQRRIPYEQYF. The DNA for the CDR3 is TGTGCCAGCAGTGCTCAGCGGAGGATCCCCTACGAGCAGTACTTC.

The rearrangement joins TRBV27 to TRBJ1-2, with unresolved D. In germline, CDR1 is MNHEY, CDR2 SMNVEV (reference sequence). The CDR3 length is 14 residues. Trimming left V 6 bases short and J 4 bases short, with 15 bases between. The CDR3 loop reads CASSPSQESYGYTF. The CDR3 region has the DNA TGTGCCAGCAGCCCATCCCAGGAGTCCTATGGCTACACCTTC.

A single count supports this clone. The J gene is TRBJ2-1, the V gene TRBV27, with a weak D call TRBD2 (6 bases). The length of the CDR3 is 15 residues. Germline V gene lookup returns CDR1 MNHEY and CDR2 SMNVEV (reference sequence). The germline V and J ends were trimmed by 2 bases and 2 bases, with 10 bases remaining between them. The CDR3 DNA follows: TGTGCCAGCAGTTTAATAGCGGTAGCCTACAATGAGCAGTTCTTC. Translating it yields CASSLIAVAYNEQFF.

The chain recombines TRBV5-5 with TRBJ2-5; D may correspond to TRBD1 or TRBD2 (5 bases each). Looked up from germline, CDR1 is SGHKS and CDR2 is YYEKEE (reference sequence). Trimming cost V 4 bases and J 2 bases, with 12 bases left between them. CDR3 size: 14 residues. CDR3 sequence: CASSLRWGQETQYF. CDR3 sequence (DNA): TGTGCCAGCAGCCTCCGATGGGGGCAAGAGACCCAGTACTTC. The full variable domain, completed using reference TRBV5-5 and TRBJ2-5, is DAGVTQSPTHLIKTRGQQVTLRCSPISGHKSVSWYQQVLGQGPQFIFQYYEKEERGRGNFPDRFSARQFPNYSSELNVNALLLGDSALYLCASSLRWGQETQYFGPGTRLLVL.

Concerning this clone: Distinct nucleotide sequences in the sample also encode this CDR3. The chain combines TRBV27 with TRBJ2-7; tentative D call: TRBD2 (6 bases). Germline V gene sequence: CDR1 MNHEY, CDR2 SMNVEV (reference sequence). This CDR3 is built from 13 residues. Trimming took 5 bases from V and 3 from J, leaving 11 bases between them. CDR3 region: CASSPRESYEQYF. The CDR3 region has the DNA TGTGCCAGCAGTCCCCGGGAGAGCTACGAGCAGTACTTC.

The V gene is TRBV29-1, the J gene TRBJ2-6, with D unclear. This CDR3 has 14 residues. CDR1 is SQVTM and CDR2 is ANQGSEA in the germline V gene. With 5 bases removed from V and 4 bases from J, the gap between germline ends came to 12 bases. The CDR3 bases are TGCAGCGTTCTACCTGGCGCGGGGGCCAACGTCCTGACTTTC. Amino acids: CSVLPGAGANVLTF.

This chain connects TRBV29-1 to TRBJ2-5, with D tentatively TRBD2 (6 bases). Germline-derived CDR1 and CDR2 are SQVTM and ANQGSEA. The CDR3 runs to 13 residues. V lost 4 bases to trimming and J lost 5 bases, with 14 bases between them. CDR3 nucleotide sequence: TGCAGCGTTGGGGCGGGAAGAGGGGAGACCCAGTACTTC. Amino acid sequence: CSVGAGRGETQYF. The variable domain in full, completed from reference TRBV29-1 and TRBJ2-5, reads SAVISQKPSRDICQRGTSLTIQCQVDSQVTMMFWYRQQPGQSLTLIATANQGSEATYESGFVIDKFPISRPNLTFSTLTVSNMSPEDSSIYLCSVGAGRGETQYFGPGTRLLVL.

The V and J genes are TRBV9 and TRBJ1-2, with 9 positions matching TRBD1. This CDR3 region has 15 residues. Germline lookup yields CDR1 SGDLS and CDR2 YYNGEE. V shed 2 bases, J shed 5 bases, and the junction held 7 bases outside the gene matches. The CDR3 protein is CASSVRDRAPYGYTF. CDR3 in DNA: TGTGCCAGCAGCGTCCGGGACAGGGCCCCTTATGGCTACACCTTC.

J is TRBJ2-1 and V is TRBV7-9; possibly TRBD2 for D (5 bases). Trimming pared 4 bases from V and 6 bases from J, leaving 19 bases between. The CDR3 covers 16 residues. Germline V CDR1 and CDR2: SEHNR, FQNEAQ (reference sequence). DNA of the CDR3: TGTGCCAGCAGCTCCTGGGCGGAGGACCCCCTCAATGAGCAGTTCTTC. Encoded protein: CASSSWAEDPLNEQFF.

CDR3 bases: TGTGCCACCAGCAGAGATACCTACAATGAGCAGTTCTTC. It codes for CATSRDTYNEQFF. V gene TRBV15 combines with J gene TRBJ2-1; D gene ambiguous. The CDR3 runs to 13 residues. Germline lookup yields CDR1 LNHNV and CDR2 YYDKDF (reference sequence). V lost 0 bases, J lost 2 bases, and 2 bases lay in between.

V usage is TRBV10-2 and J usage is TRBJ2-1; a weak D match, TRBD1 (6 bases). CDR1 WSHSY and CDR2 SAAADI come from the germline V gene. CDR3 length equals 13 residues. Trimming took 9 bases from V and 4 from J, leaving 13 bases between them. The CDR3 region is CASTGGQYNEQFF. The DNA for the CDR3 is TGCGCCAGTACCGGCGGACAGTACAATGAGCAGTTCTTC.

This chain uses TRBV7-2 with TRBJ2-7; D gene unclear. Trimming shortened V by 2 bases and J by 3 bases, and 17 bases separated the two germline ends. The CDR3 has 16 amino acids. Germline V gene data show CDR1 as SGHTA and CDR2 as FQGNSA. The CDR3 spells CASSLILGGLLYEQYF. The CDR3 nucleotides read TGTGCCAGCAGCTTAATCCTCGGTGGTCTTCTCTACGAGCAGTACTTC.

V is TRBV4-1 and J is TRBJ2-7, with a tentative D call TRBD2 (5 bases). Germline assignment: CDR1 MGHRA and CDR2 YSYEKL. V lost 2 bases to trimming and J lost 4 bases, with 15 bases between them. The CDR3 length is 15 residues. The CDR3 protein is CASSQQVAPAYEQYF. The CDR3 DNA is TGCGCCAGCAGCCAACAGGTAGCGCCTGCTTACGAGCAGTACTTC.

This sequence joins TRBV5-4 and TRBJ2-7; TRBD2 is a possible D gene (5 bases). The germline gives CDR1 SGHNT, CDR2 YYREEE (reference sequence). The CDR3 spans 14 residues. Trimming pared 2 bases from V and 0 bases from J, leaving 9 bases between. CDR3: CASSLSGISYEQYF. The CDR3 coding sequence is TGTGCCAGCAGCTTATCCGGGATCTCCTACGAGCAGTACTTC. Full variable domain (outside the CDR3, taken from reference TRBV5-4 and TRBJ2-7): ETGVTQSPTHLIKTRGQQVTLRCSSQSGHNTVSWYQQALGQGPQFIFQYYREEENGRGNFPPRFSGLQFPNYSSELNVNALELDDSALYLCASSLSGISYEQYFGPGTRLTVT.